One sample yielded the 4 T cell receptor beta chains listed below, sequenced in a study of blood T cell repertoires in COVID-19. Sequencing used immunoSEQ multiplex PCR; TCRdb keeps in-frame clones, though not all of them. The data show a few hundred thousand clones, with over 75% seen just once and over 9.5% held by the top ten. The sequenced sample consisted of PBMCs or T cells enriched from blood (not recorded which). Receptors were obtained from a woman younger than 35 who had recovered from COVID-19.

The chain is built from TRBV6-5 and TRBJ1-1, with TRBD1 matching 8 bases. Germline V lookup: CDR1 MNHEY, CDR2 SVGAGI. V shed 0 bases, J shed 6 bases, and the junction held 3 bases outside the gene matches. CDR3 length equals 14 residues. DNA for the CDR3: TGTGCCAGCAGTTACTCGACAGGGGAACCTGAAGCTTTCTTT. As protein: CASSYSTGEPEAFF.

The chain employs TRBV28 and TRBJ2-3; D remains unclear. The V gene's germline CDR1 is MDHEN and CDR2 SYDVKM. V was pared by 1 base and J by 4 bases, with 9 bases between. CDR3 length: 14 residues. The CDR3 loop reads CASSLSRAADTQYF. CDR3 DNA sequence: TGTGCCAGCAGTTTATCTCGTGCGGCAGATACGCAGTATTTT.

The CDR3 loop is CAWTATGTGGTEAFF. The CDR3 DNA is TGTGCCTGGACCGCAACTGGGACGGGAGGTACTGAAGCTTTCTTT. The genes are TRBV30 and TRBJ1-1; possible D gene TRBD1, 5 bases. Germline CDR1 is GTSNPN and CDR2 is SVGIG (reference sequence). Trimming removed 4 bases at V and 5 bases at J, with 20 bases between. CDR3 length: 15 residues.

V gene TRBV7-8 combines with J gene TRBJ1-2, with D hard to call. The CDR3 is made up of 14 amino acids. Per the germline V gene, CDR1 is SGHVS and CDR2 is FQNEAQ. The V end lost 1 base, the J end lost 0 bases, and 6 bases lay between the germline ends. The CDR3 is CASSLGRSNYGYTF. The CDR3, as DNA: TGTGCCAGCAGCTTAGGCAGGTCTAACTATGGCTACACCTTC. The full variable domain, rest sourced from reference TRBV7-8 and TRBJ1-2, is GAGVSQSPRYKVAKRGQDVALRCDPISGHVSLFWYQQALGQGPEFLTYFQNEAQLDKSGLPSDRFFAERPEGSVSTLKIQRTQQEDSAVYLCASSLGRSNYGYTFGSGTRLTVV.